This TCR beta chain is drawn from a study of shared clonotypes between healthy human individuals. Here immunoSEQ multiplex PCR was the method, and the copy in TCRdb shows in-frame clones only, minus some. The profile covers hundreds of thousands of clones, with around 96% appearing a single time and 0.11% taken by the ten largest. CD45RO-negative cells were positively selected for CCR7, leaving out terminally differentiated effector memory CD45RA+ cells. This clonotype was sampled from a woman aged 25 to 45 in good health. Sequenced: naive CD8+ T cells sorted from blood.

CDR3 sequence: CASSQPFRGHTEAFF. The CDR3 coding sequence is TGCGCCAGCAGCCAACCCTTTAGGGGACACACTGAAGCTTTCTTT. The chain recombines TRBV4-1 with TRBJ1-1; weak D call: TRBD1 (5 bases). This CDR3 has 15 residues. V lost 2 bases, J lost 3 bases, and 13 bases lay in between. Germline V gene sequence: CDR1 MGHRA, CDR2 YSYEKL.